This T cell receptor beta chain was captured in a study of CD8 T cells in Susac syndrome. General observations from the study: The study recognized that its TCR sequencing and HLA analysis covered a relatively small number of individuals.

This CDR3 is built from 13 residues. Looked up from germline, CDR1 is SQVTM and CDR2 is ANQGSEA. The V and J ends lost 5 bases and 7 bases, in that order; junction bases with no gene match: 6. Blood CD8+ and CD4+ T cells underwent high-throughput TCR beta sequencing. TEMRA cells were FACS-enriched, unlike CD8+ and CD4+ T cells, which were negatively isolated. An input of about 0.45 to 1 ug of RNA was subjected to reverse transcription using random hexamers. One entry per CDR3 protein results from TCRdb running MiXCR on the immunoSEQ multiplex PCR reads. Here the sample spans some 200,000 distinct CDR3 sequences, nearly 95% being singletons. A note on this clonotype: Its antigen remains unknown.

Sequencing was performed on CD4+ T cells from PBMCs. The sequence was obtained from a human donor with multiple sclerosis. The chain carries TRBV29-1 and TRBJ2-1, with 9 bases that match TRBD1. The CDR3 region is CSVHGQGINEQFF. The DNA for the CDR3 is TGCAGCGTTCATGGACAGGGGATTAATGAGCAGTTCTTC.